This paragraph reports one T cell receptor (beta chain). The V and J ends lost 3 bases and 4 bases respectively, with 15 bases between them. CDR1 SNHLY and CDR2 FYNNEI come from the germline V gene. There are 15 residues in the CDR3. The data were obtained in a study of CD8+ T cells in alopecia areata. Treatment in this sample: oral pan-JAK inhibitor, 5-10 mg twice daily. Sequencing templates came from extracted RNA that was reverse transcribed into cDNA. Repertoires were generated with immunoSEQ multiplex PCR, while TCRdb's copy carries only in-frame clones and drops some. The table lists about 200,000 clones, 58% of them singletons, with roughly 5% in the top ten.

The source material was CD4+ T cells sorted from blood, sampled at week 24, from a patient treated with tofacitinib. This clonotype was sampled from a human donor with alopecia areata. This chain links TRBV2 with TRBJ1-1, with D unclear. The DNA of the CDR3 is TGTGCCAGCAGTGAGGAGGGTATATCATTCACTGAAGCTTTCTTT. This gives the protein CASSEEGISFTEAFF.